The 15 T cell receptor beta chains given below trace back to one sample, sequenced in a study of T cell responses to AZD1222 COVID-19 vaccine. Clones were read by immunoSEQ multiplex PCR, and TCRdb kept only the in-frame ones, dropping some. This table has roughly 100,000 clones, approximately 90% appearing once. Sequenced material: peripheral blood, taken on day 0 of AZD1222 vaccination. Receptors originate from an adult in good health.

This clone was seen a handful of times. The chain employs TRBV2 and TRBJ1-6; D unclear. Per germline, CDR1 SNHLY and CDR2 FYNNEI. This CDR3 region has 15 residues. V lost 2 bases, J lost 6 bases, and 11 bases lay in between. For the CDR3, the DNA is TGTGCCAGCAGTGAATTTACGGCCGGTAATTCACCCCTCCACTTT. Translated, it gives CASSEFTAGNSPLHF. The variable domain in full, completed from reference TRBV2 and TRBJ1-6, reads EPEVTQTPSHQVTQMGQEVILRCVPISNHLYFYWYRQILGQKVEFLVSFYNNEISEKSEIFDDQFSVERPDGSNFTLKIRSTKLEDSAMYFCASSEFTAGNSPLHFGNGTRLTVT.

CDR3 coding DNA: TGTGCCAGCAGTGTTGGCGGGCCCACCGGGGAGCTGTTTTTT. Translating it yields CASSVGGPTGELFF. J is TRBJ2-2 and V is TRBV2; tentatively, D is TRBD2 (5 bases). The length of the CDR3 is 14 residues. Trimming pared 4 bases from V and 4 bases from J, leaving 10 bases between. CDR1 SNHLY and CDR2 FYNNEI come from the germline V gene.

The chain combines TRBV13 with TRBJ1-3, with D perhaps matching TRBD1 (6 bases). V dropped 0 bases and J dropped 4 bases, with 13 bases sitting between them. From germline, CDR1 is PRHDT and CDR2 FYEKMQ (reference sequence). The CDR3 covers 16 residues. The CDR3 nucleotides read TGTGCCAGCAGCTTAGGCGGAAGGGGGATCGGAAACACCATATATTTT. Translating gives CASSLGGRGIGNTIYF.

The chain combines TRBV5-4 with TRBJ2-3, with 7 nucleotides matching TRBD2. CDR1 is SGHNT and CDR2 is YYREEE in the germline V gene (reference sequence). J was trimmed by 2 bases and V by 3 bases; bases with no gene match: 3. The CDR3 sequence is 14 residues long. The CDR3 DNA sequence: TGTGCCAGCAGCTCACAGCGGGACACAGATACGCAGTATTTT. Its protein product is CASSSQRDTDTQYF.

The V call is TRBV2, the J call TRBJ2-1; TRBD2 matches 7 bases. Germline V CDR1 and CDR2: SNHLY, FYNNEI. V was pared by 2 bases and J by 8 bases, with 6 bases of the junction left unmatched. The CDR3 is 14 amino acids. CDR3 DNA sequence: TGTGCCAGCAGTGAACTGGCGGGAGTCCATGAGCAGTTCTTC. Protein product: CASSELAGVHEQFF.

The genes are TRBV28 and TRBJ2-3; 11 bases line up with TRBD2. Germline CDR1 and CDR2: MDHEN and SYDVKM. V was clipped by 5 bases and J by 0 bases; unmatched bases: 4. The CDR3 is 16 residues long. In nucleotides, the CDR3 is TGTGCCAGCAGTCCGGGGACTAGCGGAAGCACAGATACGCAGTATTTT. Translated, it gives CASSPGTSGSTDTQYF.

CDR3 region: CASSSGSGSLGSDTQYF. The DNA for the CDR3 is TGTGCCAGCAGCTCCGGTAGTGGGAGTTTGGGGAGCGATACGCAGTATTTT. This chain uses TRBV11-2 with TRBJ2-3; tentatively, D is TRBD2 (5 bases). Germline values: CDR1 SGHAT, CDR2 FQNNGV. Trimming cost V 4 bases and J 6 bases, with 23 bases left between them. CDR3 length: 17 residues.

The chain uses TRBV18 and TRBJ2-1, with D unclear. Germline V gene lookup returns CDR1 KGHSH and CDR2 LQKENI. V lost 6 bases to trimming and J lost 0 bases, with 15 bases between them. The CDR3 is 16 amino acids. CDR3 in amino acids: CASSPNVRSSYNEQFF. As DNA, the CDR3 is TGTGCCAGCTCCCCGAACGTCCGGAGCTCCTACAATGAGCAGTTCTTC.

The chain couples TRBV27 to TRBJ1-4, with 8 bases lining up with TRBD1. The CDR3 runs 19 residues. With 3 bases clipped from V and 6 bases from J, the junction kept 18 bases outside the gene matches. Per germline, CDR1 MNHEY and CDR2 SMNVEV (reference sequence). CDR3 loop: CASSLVGTGRYLGYEKLFF. CDR3 coding DNA: TGTGCCAGCAGTTTGGTCGGGACAGGCCGATATTTGGGTTATGAAAAACTGTTTTTT. Supplemented by reference TRBV27 and TRBJ1-4, the full variable domain reads EAQVTQNPRYLITVTGKKLTVTCSQNMNHEYMSWYRQDPGLGLRQIYYSMNVEVTDKGDVPEGYKVSRKEKRNFPLILESPSPNQTSLYFCASSLVGTGRYLGYEKLFFGSGTQLSVL.

V is TRBV11-3 and J is TRBJ2-7, with D unresolved. The V end was cut by 5 bases, the J end by 7 bases, with 15 bases between. The CDR3 is 13 residues long. Germline values: CDR1 SGHNT, CDR2 YENEEA. The CDR3: CASSPLTLGEQYF. In nucleotides, the CDR3 is TGTGCCAGCAGCCCCCTAACTTTGGGGGAGCAGTACTTC.

The chain links TRBV28 to TRBJ2-7; D may match TRBD1 or TRBD2 (6 bases each). V was clipped by 6 bases and J by 4 bases, with 16 bases between them. The CDR3 totals 14 residues. The germline CDR1 and CDR2 sequences are MDHEN and SYDVKM. As DNA, the CDR3 is TGTGCCAGCAGAGGGGGGCGAACGTCATACGAGCAGTACTTC. Protein sequence: CASRGGRTSYEQYF.

CDR3 DNA: TGCGCCAGCAGCCTGGGGACAGGGGATTACACTGAAGCTTTCTTT. This translates into CASSLGTGDYTEAFF. The V and J genes are TRBV4-1 and TRBJ1-1; 10 bases are shared with TRBD1. CDR1 and CDR2 (germline): MGHRA, YSYEKL. The V gene end was trimmed by 4 bases and the J gene end by 3 bases; junction bases not matched to a gene: 5. The CDR3 is 15 amino acids.

V and J are TRBV28 and TRBJ2-7, with 7 nucleotides matching TRBD2. V shed 3 bases, J shed 0 bases, and the junction held 14 bases outside the gene matches. CDR3 length: 18 residues. In germline, CDR1 is MDHEN, CDR2 SYDVKM. The CDR3 loop reads CASSFVGGGEEGSYEQYF. CDR3 sequence (DNA): TGTGCCAGCAGTTTCGTTGGGGGGGGTGAGGAGGGCTCCTACGAGCAGTACTTC. The full variable domain, completed using reference TRBV28 and TRBJ2-7, is DVKVTQSSRYLVKRTGEKVFLECVQDMDHENMFWYRQDPGLGLRLIYFSYDVKMKEKGDIPEGYSVSREKKERFSLILESASTNQTSMYLCASSFVGGGEEGSYEQYFGPGTRLTVT.

The chain uses TRBV19 and TRBJ1-2; D not resolved. The CDR3 consists of 16 residues. Trimming removed 6 bases from V and 2 bases from J, with 19 bases in between. Germline V gene data show CDR1 as LNHDA and CDR2 as SQIVND (reference sequence). In nucleotides, the CDR3 is TGTGCCAGTAGCGGAAGAGGGATTCCTAAAAACTATGGCTACACCTTC. Its translation: CASSGRGIPKNYGYTF.

The chain uses TRBV6-4 and TRBJ2-1; D is perhaps TRBD2 (7 bases). Deletions cut 2 bases from V and 8 bases from J, with 13 bases between. Germline V CDR1 and CDR2: MRHNA, SNTAGT. This CDR3 comprises 14 residues. CDR3 nucleotides: TGTGCCAGCAGTGACCTGGGGGGGCGGGATGAGCAGTTCTTC. It yields the protein CASSDLGGRDEQFF.